Below, 30 T cell receptor beta chains from the same sample are listed, as sequenced in a study of beta chain features in type 1 diabetes. cDNA synthesis used the whole RNA isolate, giving expressed TCRB sequences. This table comes from immunoSEQ multiplex PCR, and its TCRdb copy is limited to in-frame clones, with some not included. The sample includes around 710,000 clones, over 10% seen only once; the top ten take around 0.12%. The antigens these receptors bind are not known. General study results and limits: In every one of the four CD4+ subsets, TCRB CDR3s were moderately but significantly shorter in Type 1 diabetes patients.

The sequenced sample consisted of naive CD4+ T cells from blood. All receptors derive from a man aged 25 to 40 with type 1 diabetes.

The chain uses TRBV7-3 and TRBJ1-6; a weak D match, TRBD1 (6 bases). V shed 6 bases and J shed 10 bases, with 16 bases lying between them. This CDR3 spans 14 amino acids. Looked up from germline, CDR1 is SGHTA and CDR2 is FQGTGA. DNA of the CDR3: TGTGCCAGCAGTCTCGGGCAGGGGAAATCACCCCTCCACTTT. This translates into CASSLGQGKSPLHF.

A few counts support this clone. In nucleotides, the CDR3 is TGTGCCAGCAGCCGCAGCCTACGCGGCACAGATACGCAGTATTTT. Protein sequence: CASSRSLRGTDTQYF. The chain uses TRBV7-3 and TRBJ2-3; D is unresolved. Trimming took off 5 bases at V and 1 base at J, with 13 bases between the two ends. Germline assignment: CDR1 SGHTA and CDR2 FQGTGA. CDR3 length: 15 amino acids. Drawing the rest from reference TRBV7-3 and TRBJ2-3, the complete variable domain is GAGVSQTPSNKVTEKGKYVELRCDPISGHTALYWYRQSLGQGPEFLIYFQGTGAADDSGLPNDRFFAVRPEGSVSTLKIQRTERGDSAVYLCASSRSLRGTDTQYFGPGTRLTVL.

The CDR3 reads CASSRPQNIQYF. The CDR3 DNA follows: TGTGCCAGCAGCCGGCCGCAAAACATTCAGTACTTC. The chain couples TRBV7-9 to TRBJ2-4; no clear D gene. The CDR3 consists of 12 residues. V was trimmed by 5 bases and J by 5 bases, leaving 7 bases between them. CDR1 is SEHNR and CDR2 is FQNEAQ in the germline V gene (reference sequence).

This clone was seen only a few times. The rearrangement joins TRBV4-1 to TRBJ1-1, with 8 bases lining up with TRBD1. This CDR3 has 18 amino acids. J lost 0 bases, V lost 4 bases, and 13 bases had no gene match. Germline CDR1 reads MGHRA; CDR2 reads YSYEKL. The CDR3 protein is CASSPREGQGTMNTEAFF. CDR3 bases: TGCGCCAGCAGCCCCAGAGAAGGACAGGGCACCATGAACACTGAAGCTTTCTTT.

There are a few counts of this clone. Additional DNA sequences in this sample encode the identical CDR3. The chain has TRBV7-2 and TRBJ1-3, with D hard to call. Trimming cost V 1 base and J 1 base, with 8 bases left between them. The CDR3 is 15 amino acids. CDR1 is SGHTA, CDR2 FQGNSA, per germline. In DNA, the CDR3 is TGTGCCAGCAGCTTAGTGTTGGGTTCTGGAAACACCATATATTTT. It encodes CASSLVLGSGNTIYF.

This chain connects TRBV25-1 to TRBJ2-2; D may match TRBD1 or TRBD2 (5 bases each). This CDR3 has 16 amino acids. From germline, CDR1 is MGHDK and CDR2 SYGVNS. V was shortened by 2 bases and J by 1 base, with 11 bases between the two germline ends. CDR3 protein: CASSEAGTVNTGELFF. The CDR3 DNA sequence: TGTGCCAGCAGTGAAGCAGGGACGGTGAACACCGGGGAGCTGTTTTTT.

The sample holds a few counts of this clone. Different DNA sequences within this sample yield the same CDR3. The chain recombines TRBV6-5 with TRBJ2-7; a possible D gene is TRBD1 (5 bases). The CDR3 has 13 residues. V gave up 2 bases and J gave up 0 bases, with 5 bases separating them. The germline gives CDR1 MNHEY, CDR2 SVGAGI. The CDR3 spells CASSYDSSYEQYF. The CDR3 nucleotides are TGTGCCAGCAGTTACGACAGCTCCTACGAGCAGTACTTC.

This chain connects TRBV18 to TRBJ1-1, with D unclear. With 6 bases removed from V and 10 bases from J, the gap between germline ends came to 18 bases. Looked up from germline, CDR1 is KGHSH and CDR2 is LQKENI. The CDR3 runs to 13 residues. DNA for the CDR3: TGTGCCAGCTCCCCCGGTGATATACGAGGAGCTTTCTTT. Its translation is CASSPGDIRGAFF.

This clone has a handful of counts. This chain joins TRBV14 and TRBJ2-3; possible D gene TRBD2, 5 bases. The length of the CDR3 is 16 residues. Germline V CDR1 and CDR2: SGHDN, FVKESK. Trimming stripped 5 bases from V and 5 bases from J, with 20 bases between. The CDR3 loop reads CASSAVGVAGEDTQYF. The CDR3 DNA sequence: TGTGCCAGCAGCGCCGTGGGTGTTGCGGGTGAAGATACGCAGTATTTT.

This clone has just a few counts. The gene calls are TRBV13 and TRBJ1-1; the D gene is possibly TRBD1 (5 bases). V was shortened by 5 bases and J by 0 bases, with 13 bases between the two germline ends. The V gene's germline CDR1 is PRHDT and CDR2 FYEKMQ (reference sequence). The CDR3 is 15 residues long. CDR3 nucleotides: TGTGCCAGCAGCACCCGGGGACGGCTGAACACTGAAGCTTTCTTT. Encoded protein: CASSTRGRLNTEAFF.

Comment on this clone: The same CDR3 is also encoded by other DNA sequences in this sample. The chain combines TRBV5-1 with TRBJ2-3; 8 nucleotides line up with TRBD1. The CDR3 consists of 15 residues. J gave up 0 bases and V 5 bases, and 5 bases lay outside the gene matches. Germline-derived CDR1 and CDR2 are SGHRS and YFSETQ. The CDR3 DNA reads as TGCGCCAGCAGTCCTGGACAGGGTAGCACAGATACGCAGTATTTT. It yields the protein CASSPGQGSTDTQYF.

This clone showed up just a few times. CDR3 sequence reads: CASSFQVGETQYF. CDR3 sequence (DNA): TGTGCCAGCAGTTTCCAGGTCGGAGAGACCCAGTACTTC. The rearrangement uses TRBV27 and TRBJ2-5; D is undetermined. Trimming cost V 3 bases and J 4 bases, with 9 bases left between them. Per the germline V gene, CDR1 is MNHEY and CDR2 is SMNVEV (reference sequence). This CDR3 is built from 13 residues.

This clone was seen a few times. The chain employs TRBV7-2 and TRBJ2-3; the D is unclear. The CDR3 extends over 14 amino acids. Germline loops: CDR1 SGHTA, CDR2 FQGNSA. The germline V and J ends were trimmed by 0 bases and 4 bases, with 8 bases remaining between them. DNA of the CDR3: TGTGCCAGCAGCTTAGCGCGCTCGCCAGATACGCAGTATTTT. It encodes CASSLARSPDTQYF.

The rearrangement links TRBV6-5 to TRBJ2-2; unclear D gene. This CDR3 is built from 15 residues. Between the trimmed V and J ends, which lost 2 bases and 1 base, there was a span of 8 bases. Germline lookup yields CDR1 MNHEY and CDR2 SVGAGI. The CDR3 is CASSYGAGNTGELFF. DNA for the CDR3: TGTGCCAGCAGTTACGGAGCAGGGAACACCGGGGAGCTGTTTTTT.

The chain links TRBV7-2 to TRBJ2-7; possibly TRBD1 for D (8 bases). Germline lookup yields CDR1 SGHTA and CDR2 FQGNSA. The CDR3 sequence is 13 residues long. Trimming left V 5 bases short and J 6 bases short, with 14 bases between. CDR3 in DNA: TGTGCCAGCAGCCGCAACAGGGGGGGCGAGCAGTACTTC. As protein: CASSRNRGGEQYF.

This clone was counted between two and nine times. The V gene is TRBV18, the J gene TRBJ2-4; D is ambiguous. CDR1 KGHSH and CDR2 LQKENI come from the germline V gene. The CDR3 totals 15 residues. Trimming took off 6 bases at V and 0 bases at J, with 12 bases between the two ends. CDR3 nucleotide sequence: TGTGCCAGCTCTCCAGAGACCGTAGCCAAAAACATTCAGTACTTC. It specifies CASSPETVAKNIQYF.

J is TRBJ1-2 and V is TRBV10-3; D remains ambiguous. This CDR3 region has 13 residues. V was clipped by 2 bases and J by 4 bases, with 8 bases between them. Germline CDR1 is ENHRY and CDR2 is SYGVKD. The CDR3 loop reads CAISENEFYGYTF. The CDR3 DNA sequence: TGTGCCATCAGTGAGAATGAGTTCTATGGCTACACCTTC.

This clone came up a few times. The genes are TRBV29-1 and TRBJ2-1; 9 bases map to TRBD2. Germline-derived CDR1 and CDR2 are SQVTM and ANQGSEA. CDR3 length: 13 residues. With V trimmed by 4 bases and J by 10 bases, 8 bases remained unmatched. In DNA, the CDR3 is TGCAGCGTTGTCGAGCGGGGGGCCCGGGAGCAGTTCTTC. Protein sequence: CSVVERGAREQFF.

The CDR3 protein is CASSVGLQGAYEQYF. In nucleotides, the CDR3 is TGTGCCAGCAGCGTTGGCCTACAGGGGGCTTACGAGCAGTACTTC. The chain has TRBV9 and TRBJ2-7; TRBD1 matches 9 bases. Germline CDR1 SGDLS, CDR2 YYNGEE. The CDR3 runs 15 residues. V was pared by 2 bases and J by 4 bases, with 7 bases of the junction left unmatched.

The chain uses TRBV7-2 and TRBJ2-7; D gene uncertain. The germline V gene encodes CDR1 SGHTA and CDR2 FQGNSA. V was trimmed by 4 bases and J by 1 base, leaving 8 bases between them. There are 13 residues in the CDR3. DNA of the CDR3: TGTGCCAGCAGCTATACTGGTTCCTACGAGCAGTACTTC. Residues: CASSYTGSYEQYF.

The chain carries TRBV28 and TRBJ1-5, with unresolved D. V shed 7 bases and J shed 7 bases, with 20 bases lying between them. The CDR3 sequence is 15 residues long. From germline, CDR1 is MDHEN and CDR2 SYDVKM. The CDR3 loop is CASMTRSPQGQPQHF. CDR3 bases: TGTGCCAGCATGACCAGGTCCCCTCAAGGGCAGCCCCAGCATTTT.

There are a few counts of this clone. The chain recombines TRBV5-1 with TRBJ2-3; D unresolved. Germline V lookup: CDR1 SGHRS, CDR2 YFSETQ. Deletions cut 2 bases from V and 2 bases from J, with 12 bases between. The length of the CDR3 is 15 residues. CDR3 nucleotide sequence: TGCGCCAGCAGCTTTCGGCCGGAAACCACAGATACGCAGTATTTT. Translated, it gives CASSFRPETTDTQYF.

This clone was detected only a few times. The chain joins TRBV28 to TRBJ2-1; 8 bases line up with TRBD2. CDR3 length: 15 residues. V trimming: 5 bases; J trimming: 7 bases; junction bases outside the gene matches: 10. Germline V gene sequence: CDR1 MDHEN, CDR2 SYDVKM. CDR3 sequence: CASSVGTRFMNEQFF. As DNA, the CDR3 is TGTGCCAGCAGTGTGGGGACTAGATTTATGAATGAGCAGTTCTTC. Filled out from reference TRBV28 and TRBJ2-1, the complete variable domain reads DVKVTQSSRYLVKRTGEKVFLECVQDMDHENMFWYRQDPGLGLRLIYFSYDVKMKEKGDIPEGYSVSREKKERFSLILESASTNQTSMYLCASSVGTRFMNEQFFGPGTRLTVL.

This clone appeared a few times. This sequence joins TRBV7-8 and TRBJ1-2, with 7 bases identical to TRBD1. CDR3 length equals 14 residues. Germline assignment: CDR1 SGHVS and CDR2 FQNEAQ. V shed 5 bases, J shed 7 bases, and the junction held 10 bases outside the gene matches. The CDR3 DNA is TGTGCCAGCAGCCCCAGACAGGGAGGGAGTGGCTACACCTTC. This encodes CASSPRQGGSGYTF.

This chain links TRBV29-1 with TRBJ1-2; 8 bases agree with TRBD1. The germline V gene has CDR1 SQVTM and CDR2 ANQGSEA. CDR3 size: 14 residues. Trimming took 3 bases from V and 5 from J; bases not matched to a gene: 8. The CDR3 nucleotides are TGCAGCGTTGAGCCAGGGGGCGGAAAATATGGCTACACCTTC. Protein: CSVEPGGGKYGYTF.

This clone was detected a few times. The V call is TRBV14, the J call TRBJ1-2; D remains unclear. The germline V gene has CDR1 SGHDN and CDR2 FVKESK. This CDR3 has 12 amino acids. V lost 4 bases, J lost 13 bases, and 16 bases lay in between. DNA for the CDR3: TGTGCCAGCAGCCTCACCGCGGGGTTCGGCACCTTC. It is translated as CASSLTAGFGTF. Full variable domain (remainder filled in from reference TRBV14 and TRBJ1-2): EAGVTQFPSHSVIEKGQTVTLRCDPISGHDNLYWYRRVMGKEIKFLLHFVKESKQDESGMPNNRFLAERTGGTYSTLKVQPAELEDSGVYFCASSLTAGFGTFGSGTRLTVV.

V gene TRBV11-2 combines with J gene TRBJ1-5; D not certain. Germline lookup yields CDR1 SGHAT and CDR2 FQNNGV. The V and J ends lost 10 bases and 2 bases respectively, with 18 bases between them. The length of the CDR3 is 15 residues. In DNA form, the CDR3 reads TGTGCCAAAAAGGGTGTGGGTGGGGGCAATCAGCCCCAGCATTTT. As protein: CAKKGVGGGNQPQHF.

CDR3 protein: CAPSRDRVQETQYF. The CDR3 nucleotides read TGTGCCCCCTCGAGGGACAGGGTGCAAGAGACCCAGTACTTC. The chain has TRBV19 and TRBJ2-5, with 9 bases that match TRBD1. With V trimmed by 11 bases and J by 2 bases, 9 bases remained unmatched. CDR3 length equals 14 residues. The germline CDR1 and CDR2 sequences are LNHDA and SQIVND (reference sequence).

The CDR3 DNA sequence: TGTGCCAGCAGGGGACAGGGAGGAGATACGCAGTATTTT. Amino acids: CASRGQGGDTQYF. The J gene is TRBJ2-3, the V gene TRBV27; 9 bases line up with TRBD1. Trimming took 6 bases from V and 5 from J; bases not matched to a gene: 3. CDR3 length: 13 residues. Germline loops: CDR1 MNHEY, CDR2 SMNVEV (reference sequence).

V gene TRBV4-2 combines with J gene TRBJ2-7, with D possibly matching TRBD1 (6 bases). Germline values: CDR1 LGHNA, CDR2 YNFKEQ. The CDR3 spans 16 residues. V shed 6 bases and J shed 0 bases, with 18 bases lying between them. The CDR3 protein is CASRGTGSSSSYEQYF. The CDR3 coding sequence is TGTGCCAGCAGGGGTACAGGGTCCTCAAGCTCCTACGAGCAGTACTTC.